These 32 T cell receptor beta chains were sequenced from one sample in a study of CD8 T cells in Susac syndrome. Reverse transcription used about 0.45 to 1 ug RNA and random hexamers. TCRdb re-analysed the immunoSEQ multiplex PCR reads in MiXCR, keeping a single row per CDR3 protein. This sample has around 100,000 distinct CDR3 sequences, with roughly 96% found just once. Sequenced sample: CD8+ T cells from PBMCs. Receptors were obtained from a human donor with Susac syndrome.

This clonotype was seen just once. The V gene is TRBV20-1, the J gene TRBJ2-5, with TRBD2 identical over 11 bases. CDR3 length: 15 amino acids. The junction had 6 bases not matched to a gene; V was cut back by 2 bases and J by 4 bases. Germline V gives CDR1 DFQATT, CDR2 SNEGSKA (reference sequence). The CDR3 nucleotides read TGCAGTGCTAGACTAGCGGGGGGCCGCAGAGAGACCCAGTACTTC. As protein: CSARLAGGRRETQYF.

The chain employs TRBV28 and TRBJ1-2, with TRBD1 identical over 7 bases. Germline trimming cut 5 bases from V and 5 bases from J; bases unmatched to any gene: 8. In germline, CDR1 is MDHEN, CDR2 SYDVKM. There are 14 residues in the CDR3. CDR3 region: CASSVGTAGYGYTF. The CDR3 DNA reads TGTGCCAGCAGTGTTGGGACAGCCGGATATGGCTACACCTTC.

This clonotype occurred once. This chain connects TRBV9 to TRBJ2-7, with D possibly being TRBD2 (6 bases). The ends were cut back, 4 bases at V and 3 bases at J, with 14 bases in the middle. Germline V gene data show CDR1 as SGDLS and CDR2 as YYNGEE. The CDR3 totals 14 residues. The CDR3 DNA sequence: TGTGCCAGCAGCCAAGGGGACTCCGGCTACGAGCAGTACTTC. It is translated as CASSQGDSGYEQYF.

V gene TRBV29-1 combines with J gene TRBJ2-1; D uncertain. The germline gives CDR1 SQVTM, CDR2 ANQGSEA. V was pared by 1 base and J by 1 base, with 2 bases between. The CDR3 loop spans 12 amino acids. DNA of the CDR3: TGCAGCGTTGAAGGTTCCTACAATGAGCAGTTCTTC. Its protein product is CSVEGSYNEQFF.

V is TRBV25-1 and J is TRBJ1-2; D perhaps matches TRBD1 (5 bases). The CDR3 is 14 amino acids. Trimming took off 2 bases at V and 8 bases at J, with 15 bases between the two ends. Per germline, CDR1 MGHDK and CDR2 SYGVNS. This chain's CDR3 is CASSELGASQGYTF. CDR3 coding DNA: TGTGCCAGCAGTGAACTCGGGGCTTCTCAAGGCTACACCTTC.

The chain carries TRBV4-1 and TRBJ2-3; D is undetermined. The CDR3 is made up of 13 amino acids. CDR1 is MGHRA and CDR2 is YSYEKL in the germline V gene. Trimming removed 0 bases from V and 5 bases from J, with 6 bases in between. CDR3 coding DNA: TGCGCCAGCAGCCAAGATCGGAGAGATACGCAGTATTTT. The encoded protein is CASSQDRRDTQYF.

The chain employs TRBV29-1 and TRBJ1-1; D unresolved. CDR3 length: 15 residues. The germline V gene has CDR1 SQVTM and CDR2 ANQGSEA. With 4 bases removed from V and 0 bases from J, the gap between germline ends came to 15 bases. CDR3 sequence reads: CSVAGVGGVNTEAFF. The DNA for the CDR3 is TGCAGCGTTGCAGGTGTTGGTGGGGTGAACACTGAAGCTTTCTTT.

The chain joins TRBV12-3 or TRBV12-4 to TRBJ2-7; no clear D. V lost 4 bases and J lost 7, with 11 bases in between. The CDR3 sequence is 12 residues long. The CDR3 sequence is CASSSGSWEQYF. Here the CDR3 DNA reads TGTGCCAGCAGTTCCGGCTCCTGGGAGCAGTACTTC.

This clonotype has only one observation. The V call is TRBV29-1, the J call TRBJ2-3; 7 positions match TRBD2. V shed 6 bases, J shed 2 bases, and the junction held 2 bases outside the gene matches. The CDR3 extends over 12 amino acids. Germline V gene data show CDR1 as SQVTM and CDR2 as ANQGSEA. CDR3 region: CSVGGNTDTQYF. CDR3 sequence (DNA): TGCAGCGTGGGGGGGAACACAGATACGCAGTATTTT.

In DNA, the CDR3 is TGTGCCAGCAACGATATCCGGGTCGGCGCCTACGAGCAGTACTTC. Its translation: CASNDIRVGAYEQYF. The J gene is TRBJ2-7, the V gene TRBV2; D gene uncertain. V lost 7 bases to trimming and J lost 2 bases, with 18 bases between them. CDR1 and CDR2 (germline): SNHLY, FYNNEI. There are 15 residues in the CDR3.

The rearrangement uses TRBV2 and TRBJ1-2; D is ambiguous. The V end lost 5 bases, the J end lost 7 bases, and 11 bases lay between the germline ends. From germline, CDR1 is SNHLY and CDR2 FYNNEI. The CDR3 has 12 residues. The CDR3 is CASSSFTSGYTF. The DNA of the CDR3 is TGTGCCAGCAGTTCTTTTACTTCTGGCTACACCTTC. The whole variable domain, filled in from reference TRBV2 and TRBJ1-2, reads EPEVTQTPSHQVTQMGQEVILRCVPISNHLYFYWYRQILGQKVEFLVSFYNNEISEKSEIFDDQFSVERPDGSNFTLKIRSTKLEDSAMYFCASSSFTSGYTFGSGTRLTVV.

The chain carries TRBV4-1 and TRBJ2-3; 7 nucleotides agree with TRBD1. The CDR3 covers 15 residues. Germline values: CDR1 MGHRA, CDR2 YSYEKL. Unmatched junction bases numbered 5, after V lost 4 bases and J lost 1 base. The CDR3 coding sequence is TGCGCCAGCAGCCGGCAGGGGGTTGGCACAGATACGCAGTATTTT. This sequence encodes CASSRQGVGTDTQYF.

The V gene is TRBV29-1, the J gene TRBJ2-5; D is unresolved. Trimming pared 0 bases from V and 4 bases from J, leaving 6 bases between. This CDR3 is 12 amino acids long. Germline V gene lookup returns CDR1 SQVTM and CDR2 ANQGSEA. This chain's CDR3 is CSVEDRSETQYF. The CDR3 DNA reads as TGCAGCGTTGAAGATCGGTCAGAGACCCAGTACTTC. The full variable domain, rest sourced from reference TRBV29-1 and TRBJ2-5, is SAVISQKPSRDICQRGTSLTIQCQVDSQVTMMFWYRQQPGQSLTLIATANQGSEATYESGFVIDKFPISRPNLTFSTLTVSNMSPEDSSIYLCSVEDRSETQYFGPGTRLLVL.

This clonotype came up a few times. The V call is TRBV2, the J call TRBJ1-1, with D unclear. The CDR3 spans 11 residues. The V end was cut by 5 bases, the J end by 5 bases, with 6 bases between. Germline V gene data show CDR1 as SNHLY and CDR2 as FYNNEI. The CDR3 bases are TGTGCCAGCAGTCCCTTAACTGAAGCTTTCTTT. Protein sequence: CASSPLTEAFF.

The V call is TRBV5-1, the J call TRBJ2-1; a possible D gene is TRBD2 (7 bases). V shed 5 bases and J shed 6 bases, with 18 bases lying between them. The germline V gene encodes CDR1 SGHRS and CDR2 YFSETQ. The CDR3 is made up of 15 amino acids. This CDR3 is CASSRGEGIGNEQFF. The CDR3 DNA reads as TGCGCCAGCAGTAGGGGGGAGGGAATCGGCAATGAGCAGTTCTTC.

This sequence joins TRBV5-1 and TRBJ2-7; maybe TRBD2 (5 bases). Germline V lookup: CDR1 SGHRS, CDR2 YFSETQ. Trimming took off 2 bases at V and 4 bases at J, with 13 bases between the two ends. This CDR3 region has 14 residues. This CDR3 reads CASSFVPGGYEQYF. DNA of the CDR3: TGCGCCAGCAGCTTTGTCCCGGGCGGGTACGAGCAGTACTTC.

This clonotype was detected a few times. The chain employs TRBV12-3 or TRBV12-4 and TRBJ2-7, with unresolved D. With 3 bases removed from V and 5 bases from J, the gap between germline ends came to 5 bases. The CDR3 sequence is 11 residues long. The CDR3 DNA reads TGTGCCAGCAGTTTTGGCCACGAGCAGTACTTC. This codes for CASSFGHEQYF.

The rearrangement joins TRBV25-1 to TRBJ1-2; tentative D call: TRBD1 (6 bases). V lost 6 bases, J lost 7 bases, and 12 bases lay in between. This CDR3 is 12 amino acids long. Germline loops: CDR1 MGHDK, CDR2 SYGVNS. The CDR3 reads CASSTGSSGYTF. In DNA, the CDR3 is TGTGCCAGCAGCACAGGGTCCAGTGGCTACACCTTC.

This chain joins TRBV4-2 and TRBJ2-5; D is ambiguous. CDR1 is LGHNA and CDR2 is YNFKEQ in the germline V gene. The ends were cut back, 0 bases at V and 0 bases at J, with 11 bases in the middle. This CDR3 has 16 amino acids. CDR3 sequence reads: CASSQDQDSHQETQYF. As DNA, the CDR3 is TGTGCCAGCAGCCAAGATCAGGATAGTCACCAAGAGACCCAGTACTTC.

The V call is TRBV7-2, the J call TRBJ2-4; TRBD1 matches at 7 bases. This CDR3 is built from 13 residues. Germline CDR1 is SGHTA and CDR2 is FQGNSA. J gave up 6 bases and V 6 bases, and 5 bases lay outside the gene matches. CDR3 in DNA: TGTGCCAGCAGACCCGGGACAGCAAACATTCAGTACTTC. Protein: CASRPGTANIQYF.

The rearrangement uses TRBV7-8 and TRBJ2-5, with D unresolved. V lost 5 bases to trimming and J lost 5 bases, with 12 bases between them. Germline V gives CDR1 SGHVS, CDR2 FQNEAQ. CDR3 length equals 13 residues. The CDR3 region is CASSTKIVETQYF. CDR3 DNA sequence: TGTGCCAGCAGCACAAAAATAGTTGAGACCCAGTACTTC.

V gene TRBV14 combines with J gene TRBJ2-1; D call uncertain. Germline lookup yields CDR1 SGHDN and CDR2 FVKESK. The CDR3 runs 13 residues. The V end was cut by 3 bases, the J end by 5 bases, with 8 bases between. In DNA form, the CDR3 reads TGTGCCAGCAGCCAGAATAGGCACAATGAGCAGTTCTTC. Its translation: CASSQNRHNEQFF.

The rearrangement joins TRBV9 to TRBJ2-5, with 8 nucleotides matching TRBD2. The CDR3 has 16 residues. The J segment lost 2 bases and the V segment lost 4 bases, leaving 10 bases of the junction unmatched. CDR1 and CDR2 from the germline V gene are SGDLS and YYNGEE. The CDR3 is CASSSAAGELQETQYF. The CDR3 DNA reads as TGTGCCAGCAGCTCTGCAGCGGGGGAGCTACAAGAGACCCAGTACTTC.

With regard to this clonotype: At one of its ends the junction is not consistent with the germline gene, which may arise from a read error. This chain connects TRBV19 to TRBJ2-3, with D tentatively TRBD1 (6 bases). Germline V gene lookup returns CDR1 LNHDA and CDR2 SQIVND (reference sequence). There are 12 residues in the CDR3. This chain's CDR3 is CASAGDADMQYF. As DNA, the CDR3 is TGTGCCAGTGCAGGGGATGCAGATATGCAGTATTTT. The full variable domain, with the rest looked up from reference TRBV19 and TRBJ2-3, is DGGITQSPKYLFRKEGQNVTLSCEQNLNHDAMYWYRQDPGQGLRLIYYSQIVNDFQKGDIAEGYSVSREKKESFPLTVTSAQKNPTAFYLCASAGDADMQYFGPGTRLTVL.

V is TRBV14 and J is TRBJ1-1, with D possibly matching TRBD1 (5 bases). The CDR3 length is 14 residues. V shed 6 bases and J shed 4 bases, with 15 bases lying between them. Germline V gives CDR1 SGHDN, CDR2 FVKESK. CDR3: CASRSMGGITEAFF. In nucleotides, the CDR3 is TGTGCCAGCAGATCCATGGGGGGAATCACTGAAGCTTTCTTT.

The chain uses TRBV11-2 and TRBJ1-1; D remains ambiguous. The CDR3 extends over 14 amino acids. The germline V and J ends were trimmed by 1 base and 1 base, with 7 bases remaining between them. From germline, CDR1 is SGHAT and CDR2 FQNNGV. CDR3 DNA sequence: TGTGCCAGCAGCTTAGGTGCGGAGAACACTGAAGCTTTCTTT. Translation gives CASSLGAENTEAFF.

The chain joins TRBV27 to TRBJ2-7, with D perhaps TRBD1 (6 bases). The CDR3 is 14 residues long. Trimming removed 5 bases at V and 0 bases at J, with 11 bases between. Germline-derived CDR1 and CDR2 are MNHEY and SMNVEV (reference sequence). DNA for the CDR3: TGTGCCAGCAGTCCCGGGACAAACTCCTACGAGCAGTACTTC. As protein: CASSPGTNSYEQYF.

This chain uses TRBV20-1 with TRBJ1-5; perhaps TRBD1 as D (5 bases). V shed 0 bases and J shed 0 bases, with 15 bases lying between them. The CDR3 sequence is 17 residues long. The germline CDR1 and CDR2 sequences are DFQATT and SNEGSKA (reference sequence). The CDR3 DNA is TGCAGTGCTAGAGATTCAGGGAGAGGGTATAGCAATCAGCCCCAGCATTTT. Translating gives CSARDSGRGYSNQPQHF.

This clonotype was observed once. The CDR3 loop is CSARDVRTANEKLFF. In nucleotides, the CDR3 is TGCAGTGCTAGAGATGTTCGGACAGCTAATGAAAAACTGTTTTTT. The J gene is TRBJ1-4, the V gene TRBV20-1; TRBD1 might be the D (6 bases). V was trimmed by 0 bases and J by 3 bases, leaving 11 bases between them. The CDR3 contains 15 residues. Germline V CDR1 and CDR2: DFQATT, SNEGSKA (reference sequence).

The V gene is TRBV9, the J gene TRBJ2-5; 7 bases match TRBD1. This CDR3 is 14 amino acids long. After removal of 0 bases from V and 5 bases from J, the junction contained 4 bases not matched to a gene. Germline CDR1 reads SGDLS; CDR2 reads YYNGEE. The chain's CDR3 is CASSVEGGSETQYF. In DNA, the CDR3 is TGTGCCAGCAGCGTAGAAGGGGGCTCCGAGACCCAGTACTTC.

V and J are TRBV29-1 and TRBJ2-7; 7 positions match TRBD2. Losses at the gene ends were 3 bases for V and 2 bases for J; bases not matched to a gene: 4. The CDR3 contains 13 residues. Germline CDR1 and CDR2: SQVTM and ANQGSEA. The DNA of the CDR3 is TGCAGCGTTGACTTTGCGGGGGCCTACGAGCAGTACTTC. Translated, it gives CSVDFAGAYEQYF.

The rearrangement joins TRBV7-8 to TRBJ2-5, with D perhaps matching TRBD1 or TRBD2 (5 bases each). Germline values: CDR1 SGHVS, CDR2 FQNEAQ. The V end lost 5 bases, the J end lost 5 bases, and 15 bases lay between the germline ends. The CDR3 is made up of 14 amino acids. CDR3: CASSARDPGETQYF. CDR3 bases: TGTGCCAGCAGCGCCCGGGACCCCGGGGAGACCCAGTACTTC.